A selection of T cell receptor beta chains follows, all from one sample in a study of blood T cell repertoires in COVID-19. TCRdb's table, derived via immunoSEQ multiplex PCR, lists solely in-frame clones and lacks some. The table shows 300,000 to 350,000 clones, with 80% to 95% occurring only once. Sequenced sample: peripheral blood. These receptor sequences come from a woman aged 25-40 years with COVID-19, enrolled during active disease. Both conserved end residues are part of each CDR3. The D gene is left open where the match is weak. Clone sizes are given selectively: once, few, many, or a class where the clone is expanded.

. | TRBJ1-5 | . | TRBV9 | TGTGCCAGCAGCGTCGGGCCCGGGGAACAGCCCCAGCATTTT | CASSVGPGEQPQHF
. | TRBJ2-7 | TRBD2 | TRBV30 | TGTGCCTGGAGTGCCGGGACTACCTACGAGCAGTACTTC | CAWSAGTTYEQYF
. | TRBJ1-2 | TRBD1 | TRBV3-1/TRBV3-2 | TGTGCCAGCAGCCAAAATTTGGCCGGGACAGGGGAATATGGCTACACCTTC | CASSQNLAGTGEYGYTF
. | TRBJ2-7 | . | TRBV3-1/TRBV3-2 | TGTGCCAGCAGCCAAGCGCCGACTAGCTACGAGCAGTACTTC | CASSQAPTSYEQYF
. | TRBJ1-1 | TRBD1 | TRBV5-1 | TGCGCCAGCAGCTTGGATGGGGGACAGCGTTACATGAACACTGAAGCTTTCTTT | CASSLDGGQRYMNTEAFF
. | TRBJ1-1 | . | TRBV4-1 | TGCGCCAGCAGCCAAGAACGGTCAGGGATCGCTTTCTTT | CASSQERSGIAFF
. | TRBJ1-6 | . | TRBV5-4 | TGTGCCAGCACCCCGGCGGGGGTTCAATCACCCCTCCACTTT | CASTPAGVQSPLHF
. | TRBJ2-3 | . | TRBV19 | TGTGCCAGTAGTATAGACAGGATTAGCACAGATACGCAGTATTTT | CASSIDRISTDTQYF
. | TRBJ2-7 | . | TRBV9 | TGTGCCAGCAGCCCCCAGGGTGGTGGTTACGAGCAGTACTTC | CASSPQGGGYEQYF
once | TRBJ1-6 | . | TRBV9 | TGTGCCAGCAGCCCGCCGGGTAATTCACCCCTCCACTTT | CASSPPGNSPLHF
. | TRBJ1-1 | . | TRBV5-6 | TGTGCCAGCAGCTACAGGGATAGCACTGAAGCTTTCTTT | CASSYRDSTEAFF
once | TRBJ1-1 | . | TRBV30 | TGTGCCTGGAGGGAGACAGAGTTGGCTGAAGCTTTCTTT | CAWRETELAEAFF
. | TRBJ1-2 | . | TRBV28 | TGTGCCAGCAGAGCAGGCTTCTATGGCTACACCTTC | CASRAGFYGYTF
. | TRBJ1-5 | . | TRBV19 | TGTGCCAGTAGTACCTTACAGGGTCATCAGCCCCAGCATTTT | CASSTLQGHQPQHF
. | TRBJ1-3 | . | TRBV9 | TGTGCCAGCAGCGACCCTCAAGAGGAGAACGTAGACACCATATATTTT | CASSDPQEENVDTIYF
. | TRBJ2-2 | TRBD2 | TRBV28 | TGTGCCAGCAGTCTGTGGACTAGCGGGAGCGGCGGGGAGCTGTTTTTT | CASSLWTSGSGGELFF
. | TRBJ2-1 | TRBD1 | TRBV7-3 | TGTGCCAGCAGCCCGACAGGGAGTAGCGATGAGCAGTTCTTC | CASSPTGSSDEQFF
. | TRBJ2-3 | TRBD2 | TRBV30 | TGTGCCTGGGACACTAGCGGGAGGGCAGATACGCAGTATTTT | CAWDTSGRADTQYF
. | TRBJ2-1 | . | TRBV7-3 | TGTGCCAGCAGCATCTCCATCGGGAGCGATGAGCAGTTCTTC | CASSISIGSDEQFF
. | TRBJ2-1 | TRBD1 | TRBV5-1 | TGCGCCAGCAGCCCGGACAGGGGATACAATGAGCAGTTCTTC | CASSPDRGYNEQFF
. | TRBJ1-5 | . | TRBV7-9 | TGTGCCAGCAGCCCACAGGGTGGCAATCAGCCCCAGCATTTT | CASSPQGGNQPQHF
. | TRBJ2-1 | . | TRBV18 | TGTGCCAGCTCAGTAGCAGCGGTAGGCTCCTACAATGAGCAGTTCTTC | CASSVAAVGSYNEQFF
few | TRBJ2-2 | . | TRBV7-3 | TGTGCCAGCAGCCCCGCGGGGACTGAGAACACCGGGGAGCTGTTTTTT | CASSPAGTENTGELFF
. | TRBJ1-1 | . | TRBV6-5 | TGTGCCAGTAAAAACGGGGGGGCGTTGAACACTGAAGCTTTCTTT | CASKNGGALNTEAFF
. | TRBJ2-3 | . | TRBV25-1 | TGTGCCAGCAGCGCATTTAGCGGCCCCACAGATACGCAGTATTTT | CASSAFSGPTDTQYF
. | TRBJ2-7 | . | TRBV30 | TGTGCCTGGAGTAGGGGGTACGAGCAGTACTTC | CAWSRGYEQYF
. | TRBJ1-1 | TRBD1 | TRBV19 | TGTGCCAGTAGCTGGACAGGGCTAAACACTGAAGCTTTCTTT | CASSWTGLNTEAFF
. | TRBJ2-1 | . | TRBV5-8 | TGTGCCAGCAGCTTGAGACTAAATGGTGCGGGCGAGCAGTTCTTC | CASSLRLNGAGEQFF
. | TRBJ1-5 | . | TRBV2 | TGTGCCAGCAGCGTGACAGGAGGAGGACAGCCCCAGCATTTT | CASSVTGGGQPQHF
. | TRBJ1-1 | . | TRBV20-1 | TGCAGTGCTAGAGTACTTTCCCAAGCTTTCTTT | CSARVLSQAFF
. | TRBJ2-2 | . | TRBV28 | TGTGCCAGCAGTTTACCCCCCAGCGATCCGGCGGGGACCGGGGAGCTGTTTTTT | CASSLPPSDPAGTGELFF